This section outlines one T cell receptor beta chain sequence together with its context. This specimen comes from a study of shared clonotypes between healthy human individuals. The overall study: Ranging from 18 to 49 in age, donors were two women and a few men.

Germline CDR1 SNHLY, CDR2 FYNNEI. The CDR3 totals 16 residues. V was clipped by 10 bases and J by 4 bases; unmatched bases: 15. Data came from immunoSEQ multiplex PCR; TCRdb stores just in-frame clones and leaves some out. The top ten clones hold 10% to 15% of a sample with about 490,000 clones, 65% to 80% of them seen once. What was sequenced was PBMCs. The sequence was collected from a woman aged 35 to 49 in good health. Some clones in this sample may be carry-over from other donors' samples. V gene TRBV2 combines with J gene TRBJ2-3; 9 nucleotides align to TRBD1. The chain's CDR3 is CATTLPGQGTADTQYF. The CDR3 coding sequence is TGTGCCACTACGCTCCCGGGACAGGGTACCGCAGATACGCAGTATTTT.